The rows below give T cell receptor beta chains drawn from one sample of a study of blood T cells in healthy people across ages. In TCRdb, the 5' RACE reads were re-called with MiXCR into one record per CDR3 protein. The data show around 700,000 distinct CDR3 sequences, around 25% seen once. This sample also belongs to another study, concerning T cells of mothers and their children.

What was sequenced was blood. The receptor set was obtained from a boy between 10 and 17 years old in good health. Both conserved end residues are part of each CDR3. Fields, in order: D gene, V gene, J gene, clone size, CDR3 protein, CDR3 DNA. D genes are given only for firm matches. Clone size is not always given. Where it is, it says once, few, many or a class for expanded clones.

D: -; V: TRBV2; J: TRBJ2-7; size: few; CDR3: CASSEAGHGYEQYF; DNA: TGTGCCAGCAGTGAAGCGGGACACGGCTACGAGCAGTACTTC
D: -; V: TRBV11-2; J: TRBJ2-2; size: few; CDR3: CASSSIASGELFF; DNA: TGTGCCAGCAGCTCGATAGCGTCCGGGGAGCTGTTTTTT
D: -; V: TRBV9; J: TRBJ2-7; size: few; CDR3: CASSSESGVRPYYEQYF; DNA: TGTGCCAGCAGCTCAGAGTCGGGGGTCAGGCCCTACTACGAGCAGTACTTC
D: -; V: TRBV20-1; J: TRBJ2-1; size: once; CDR3: CSAVSGNSYNEQFF; DNA: TGCAGTGCTGTTAGCGGCAACTCCTACAATGAGCAGTTCTTC
D: -; V: TRBV20-1; J: TRBJ2-5; size: -; CDR3: CSANKDSPQETQYF; DNA: TGCAGTGCTAACAAGGACTCTCCACAAGAGACCCAGTACTTC
D: -; V: TRBV28; J: TRBJ2-7; size: few; CDR3: CASSYSLQGVDEQYF; DNA: TGTGCCAGCAGTTACAGCCTCCAGGGTGTCGACGAGCAGTACTTC
D: TRBD1; V: TRBV20-1; J: TRBJ1-4; size: once; CDR3: CSATPPGTGAEKLFF; DNA: TGCAGTGCTACCCCACCCGGGACAGGGGCTGAAAAACTGTTTTTT
D: -; V: TRBV28; J: TRBJ1-1; size: -; CDR3: CARSRYRVEAFF; DNA: TGTGCCAGGAGCCGGTATAGGGTAGAAGCTTTCTTT
D: -; V: TRBV29-1; J: TRBJ2-1; size: few; CDR3: CSTQQGEFLNEQFF; DNA: TGCAGCACCCAGCAGGGCGAGTTTTTGAATGAGCAGTTCTTC
D: TRBD1; V: TRBV7-2; J: TRBJ2-5; size: few; CDR3: CASSITGTGQETQYF; DNA: TGTGCCAGCAGCATCACCGGGACAGGTCAAGAGACCCAGTACTTC
D: TRBD1; V: TRBV7-2; J: TRBJ1-2; size: few; CDR3: CASSSGTGMGAYGYTF; DNA: TGTGCCAGCAGCTCCGGGACAGGGATGGGCGCTTATGGCTACACCTTC
D: TRBD1; V: TRBV3-1; J: TRBJ1-6; size: few; CDR3: CASSQPVGTALHF; DNA: TGTGCCAGCAGCCAACCTGTGGGGACAGCTCTCCACTTT
D: -; V: TRBV10-3; J: TRBJ2-2; size: -; CDR3: CASDPRGNTGELFF; DNA: TGTGCCTCCGACCCTCGGGGGAACACCGGGGAGCTGTTTTTT
D: -; V: TRBV5-1; J: TRBJ2-7; size: -; CDR3: CASRVGDEQYF; DNA: TGCGCCAGCAGGGTGGGAGACGAGCAGTACTTC
D: TRBD2; V: TRBV10-3; J: TRBJ2-5; size: -; CDR3: CAISPGRARETQYF; DNA: TGTGCCATCAGTCCCGGGAGGGCCCGGGAGACCCAGTACTTC
D: -; V: TRBV5-1; J: TRBJ1-3; size: -; CDR3: CASSLETRSSGNTIYF; DNA: TGCGCCAGCAGCTTGGAGACACGTTCCTCTGGAAACACCATATATTTT
D: -; V: TRBV12-3/TRBV12-4; J: TRBJ2-1; size: -; CDR3: CASSLLTNEQFF; DNA: TGTGCCAGCAGTTTACTCACAAATGAGCAGTTCTTC